The 24 T cell receptor beta chains below all came from one sample that was sequenced in a study of CD8 T cells in ankylosing spondylitis. Points from the study as a whole: A TCR beta motif of roughly eight highly homologous variants appeared characteristic of ankylosing spondylitis blood.

TCRdb analysed the 5' RACE reads with MiXCR anew, one entry per CDR3 protein. The sample includes roughly 470,000 distinct CDR3 sequences, roughly 26% seen only once; the top ten take 0.89%. These TCRs' antigens remain unknown. Sequenced sample: blood, either unsorted or a sorted T cell fraction (not recorded which). The receptor set was obtained from a male donor with ankylosing spondylitis.

J is TRBJ2-4 and V is TRBV6-1; D is ambiguous. V was shortened by 7 bases and J by 8 bases, with 12 bases between the two germline ends. The CDR3 is made up of 12 amino acids. The germline gives CDR1 MNHNS, CDR2 SASEGT. The CDR3 spells CASTSGWDIQYF. In DNA form, the CDR3 reads TGTGCCAGCACCTCCGGATGGGACATTCAGTACTTC.

The chain couples TRBV25-1 to TRBJ2-4; D assignment may be TRBD1 or TRBD2 (7 bases each). The CDR3 sequence is 13 residues long. V lost 1 base, J lost 8 bases, and 9 bases lay in between. Germline CDR1 is MGHDK and CDR2 is SYGVNS. The CDR3 here is CASSESGGDIQYF. CDR3 bases: TGTGCCAGCAGTGAATCAGGGGGGGACATTCAGTACTTC.

This clonotype was found many times. This chain connects TRBV20-1 to TRBJ1-6; D is perhaps TRBD1 (6 bases). CDR1 is DFQATT and CDR2 is SNEGSKA in the germline V gene (reference sequence). This CDR3 contains 14 residues. Trimming shortened V by 6 bases and J by 6 bases, and 15 bases separated the two germline ends. Written as DNA, the CDR3 is TGCAGTGCCCCGAAGAGGGGGGCTAATTCACCCCTCCACTTT. This sequence encodes CSAPKRGANSPLHF.

This clonotype turned up a few times. CDR3: CASSVGTLNEQFF. CDR3 coding DNA: TGTGCCAGCAGCGTAGGAACCCTCAATGAGCAGTTCTTC. The chain employs TRBV9 and TRBJ2-1; D remains unclear. V was pared by 0 bases and J by 6 bases, with 7 bases between. CDR1 SGDLS and CDR2 YYNGEE come from the germline V gene. The CDR3 has 13 amino acids. Full variable domain (missing parts from reference TRBV9 and TRBJ2-1): DSGVTQTPKHLITATGQRVTLRCSPRSGDLSVYWYQQSLDQGLQFLIQYYNGEERAKGNILERFSAQQFPDLHSELNLSSLELGDSALYFCASSVGTLNEQFFGPGTRLTVL.

This sequence joins TRBV29-1 and TRBJ1-1, with D possibly TRBD1 on 6 matching bases. CDR3 length equals 13 residues. V shed 7 bases and J shed 1 base, with 13 bases lying between them. CDR1 SQVTM and CDR2 ANQGSEA come from the germline V gene. The CDR3 nucleotides are TGCAGCGACACCAAGACAGGGAACACTGAAGCTTTCTTT. Translated: CSDTKTGNTEAFF.

The chain uses TRBV21-1 and TRBJ2-7; the table's D call, TRBD2, was not checked against the DNA. TRBV21-1 is a recognized pseudogene. This CDR3 spans 16 amino acids. The CDR3 loop reads CASSACGTRNDYEQYV. CDR3 sequence (DNA): TGTGCCAGCAGCGCTTGCGGGACTAGAAACGACTACGAGCAGTACGTC.

The chain recombines TRBV3-1 with TRBJ1-2, with 10 bases aligning to TRBD1. V dropped 4 bases and J dropped 3; count of bases not matched to a gene: 5. CDR1 is LGHDT, CDR2 YNNKEL, per germline (reference sequence). CDR3 length equals 15 residues. CDR3 loop: CASSRTGGKDYGYTF. The DNA of the CDR3 is TGTGCCAGCAGCCGGACAGGGGGGAAAGACTATGGCTACACCTTC.

The rearrangement uses TRBV24-1 and TRBJ2-5; 9 bases match TRBD2. Germline V gives CDR1 KGHDR, CDR2 SFDVKD. J gave up 2 bases and V 3 bases, and 6 bases lay outside the gene matches. There are 16 residues in the CDR3. CDR3 nucleotides: TGTGCCACCAGTGATCCGACTAGCGGCAGTCAAGAGACCCAGTACTTC. Protein product: CATSDPTSGSQETQYF.

This clonotype came up a few times. The chain couples TRBV6-1 to TRBJ1-2; possible D gene TRBD1, 5 bases. From germline, CDR1 is MNHNS and CDR2 SASEGT. CDR3 length: 14 residues. V was pared by 6 bases and J by 2 bases, with 13 bases between. For the CDR3, the DNA is TGTGCCAGCAGGGTAGGGGTGGGGAACTATGGCTACACCTTC. It encodes CASRVGVGNYGYTF.

The rearrangement joins TRBV24-1 to TRBJ2-2; D could derive from TRBD1 or TRBD2 (7 bases each). From germline, CDR1 is KGHDR and CDR2 SFDVKD. The CDR3 spans 17 residues. Trimming removed 3 bases from V and 1 base from J, with 14 bases in between. CDR3 amino acids: CATSDARGGVNTGELFF. Written as DNA, the CDR3 is TGTGCCACCAGTGATGCCAGGGGGGGAGTGAACACCGGGGAGCTGTTTTTT.

The V and J genes are TRBV20-1 and TRBJ2-3; D possibly corresponds to TRBD2 (6 bases). Looked up from germline, CDR1 is DFQATT and CDR2 is SNEGSKA (reference sequence). V lost 6 bases and J 1 base, leaving 14 bases between the germline ends. The CDR3 runs 14 residues. The CDR3 DNA reads TGCAGTGCCCCTCGGGGGTTAGGCACAGATACGCAGTATTTT. Translation: CSAPRGLGTDTQYF.

This clonotype was counted ten times or more. This sequence joins TRBV12-3 or TRBV12-4 and TRBJ2-1; 12 nucleotides align to TRBD2. There are 15 residues in the CDR3. After removal of 5 bases from V and 9 bases from J, the junction contained 8 bases not matched to a gene. CDR3 sequence (DNA): TGTGCCAGCAGTCCGATACTAGCGGGAGGAGGTGAGCAGTTCTTC. Amino acid sequence: CASSPILAGGGEQFF.

CDR3 sequence: CASSASSGATYNEQFF. The DNA of the CDR3 is TGTGCCAGCAGCGCCTCTTCGGGGGCCACCTACAATGAGCAGTTCTTC. The chain is built from TRBV9 and TRBJ2-1; D tentatively reads TRBD1 or TRBD2 (6 bases each). Trimming removed 3 bases at V and 2 bases at J, with 15 bases between. The CDR3 sequence is 16 residues long. Per the germline V gene, CDR1 is SGDLS and CDR2 is YYNGEE. The whole variable domain, filled in from reference TRBV9 and TRBJ2-1, reads DSGVTQTPKHLITATGQRVTLRCSPRSGDLSVYWYQQSLDQGLQFLIQYYNGEERAKGNILERFSAQQFPDLHSELNLSSLELGDSALYFCASSASSGATYNEQFFGPGTRLTVL.

The chain links TRBV20-1 to TRBJ2-1, with 8 bases lining up with TRBD2. The CDR3 is 15 residues long. The V gene's germline CDR1 is DFQATT and CDR2 SNEGSKA (reference sequence). J gave up 5 bases and V 3 bases, and 9 bases lay outside the gene matches. CDR3 protein: CSASTLAGGNNEQFF. CDR3 in DNA: TGCAGTGCTAGTACCCTAGCGGGTGGTAACAATGAGCAGTTCTTC.

J is TRBJ1-4 and V is TRBV11-2; 10 bases map to TRBD1. The CDR3 has 15 residues. Trimming took 1 base from V and 8 from J; bases not matched to a gene: 4. The germline gives CDR1 SGHAT, CDR2 FQNNGV. CDR3 in amino acids: CASSLGGQGYEKLFF. CDR3 in DNA: TGTGCCAGCAGCTTAGGGGGACAGGGGTACGAAAAACTGTTTTTT. Full variable domain (rest looked up from reference TRBV11-2 and TRBJ1-4): EAGVAQSPRYKIIEKRQSVAFWCNPISGHATLYWYQQILGQGPKLLIQFQNNGVVDDSQLPKDRFSAERLKGVDSTLKIQPAKLEDSAVYLCASSLGGQGYEKLFFGSGTQLSVL.

The chain has TRBV24-1 and TRBJ2-2; perhaps TRBD2 as D (7 bases). V lost 8 bases to trimming and J lost 7 bases, with 19 bases between them. The CDR3 loop spans 15 amino acids. Germline V gives CDR1 KGHDR, CDR2 SFDVKD. The CDR3 nucleotides read TGTGCCACCACTCGAGGGGGGGGACCAGGCGGGGAGCTGTTTTTT. Translating it yields CATTRGGGPGGELFF.

In DNA, the CDR3 is TGCAGTGCAGAAGCCAAAAACATTCAGTACTTC. This sequence encodes CSAEAKNIQYF. V usage is TRBV20-1 and J usage is TRBJ2-4; D gene unclear. The germline gives CDR1 DFQATT, CDR2 SNEGSKA (reference sequence). This CDR3 is 11 amino acids long. Trimming pared 6 bases from V and 0 bases from J, leaving 3 bases between.

The V gene is TRBV3-1, the J gene TRBJ1-2; D remains ambiguous. Germline CDR1 and CDR2: LGHDT and YNNKEL (reference sequence). Trimming removed 1 base from V and 8 bases from J, with 11 bases in between. The CDR3 covers 13 residues. The CDR3 sequence: CASSQGRVSGYTF. DNA for the CDR3: TGTGCCAGCAGCCAAGGTAGGGTTAGCGGCTACACCTTC.

The V gene is TRBV5-1, the J gene TRBJ2-1, with 7 nucleotides matching TRBD1. There are 15 residues in the CDR3. The ends lost 4 bases at V and 5 bases at J; junction bases unmatched: 9. The germline V gene encodes CDR1 SGHRS and CDR2 YFSETQ. As DNA, the CDR3 is TGCGCCAGCAGCCCCCAGACAGGGAATAACAATGAGCAGTTCTTC. It encodes CASSPQTGNNNEQFF.

The chain joins TRBV25-1 to TRBJ1-4; D is unresolved. The length of the CDR3 is 13 residues. Deletions cut 1 base from V and 4 bases from J, with 4 bases between. CDR1 MGHDK and CDR2 SYGVNS come from the germline V gene. As DNA, the CDR3 is TGTGCCAGCAGTGAATTCGGTAATGAAAAACTGTTTTTT. It specifies CASSEFGNEKLFF.

The chain has TRBV20-1 and TRBJ2-3, with 8 bases lining up with TRBD1. The J segment lost 2 bases and the V segment lost 3 bases, leaving 10 bases of the junction unmatched. Germline CDR1 reads DFQATT; CDR2 reads SNEGSKA (reference sequence). The CDR3 extends over 16 amino acids. For the CDR3, the DNA is TGCAGTGCTAGGGCAGGGGGCAATTCAGTCACAGATACGCAGTATTTT. Translation: CSARAGGNSVTDTQYF.

The J gene is TRBJ2-3, the V gene TRBV9, with 11 positions matching TRBD2. From germline, CDR1 is SGDLS and CDR2 YYNGEE. V shed 2 bases, J shed 3 bases, and the junction held 5 bases outside the gene matches. This CDR3 is built from 16 residues. In DNA, the CDR3 is TGTGCCAGCAGCGTTTCTAGCGGGAGGCCAACAGATACGCAGTATTTT. It codes for CASSVSSGRPTDTQYF.

This clonotype has ten or more counts. V and J are TRBV27 and TRBJ2-1; D is perhaps TRBD2 (6 bases). The CDR3 contains 16 residues. Trimming pared 3 bases from V and 2 bases from J, leaving 14 bases between. Germline V gives CDR1 MNHEY, CDR2 SMNVEV (reference sequence). In DNA, the CDR3 is TGTGCCAGCAGTTTTATGCGGGGTATAACCTACAATGAGCAGTTCTTC. It translates to CASSFMRGITYNEQFF.

This clonotype was recorded a few times. The rearrangement links TRBV5-1 to TRBJ1-6; D might be TRBD1 (6 bases). The germline gives CDR1 SGHRS, CDR2 YFSETQ. The V end was cut by 4 bases, the J end by 7 bases, with 18 bases between. The CDR3 has 16 residues. The CDR3 is CASSRTATNENSPLHF. For the CDR3, the DNA is TGCGCCAGCAGCCGGACAGCAACGAACGAGAATTCACCCCTCCACTTT.